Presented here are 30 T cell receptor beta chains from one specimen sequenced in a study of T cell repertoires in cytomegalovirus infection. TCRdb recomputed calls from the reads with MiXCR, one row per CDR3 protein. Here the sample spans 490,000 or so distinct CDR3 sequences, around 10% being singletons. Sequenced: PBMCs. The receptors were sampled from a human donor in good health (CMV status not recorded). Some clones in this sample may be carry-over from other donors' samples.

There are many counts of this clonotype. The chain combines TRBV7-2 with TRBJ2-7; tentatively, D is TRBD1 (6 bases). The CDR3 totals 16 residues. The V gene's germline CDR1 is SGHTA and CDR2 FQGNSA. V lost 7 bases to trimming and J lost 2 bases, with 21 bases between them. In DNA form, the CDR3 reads TGTGCCAGCAACTTTAAGTTAAACAGGGCACCCTACGAGCAGTACTTC. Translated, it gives CASNFKLNRAPYEQYF. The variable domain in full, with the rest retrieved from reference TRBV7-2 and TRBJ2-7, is GAGVSQSPSNKVTEKGKDVELRCDPISGHTALYWYRQSLGQGLEFLIYFQGNSAPDKSGLPSDRFSAERTGGSVSTLTIQRTQQEDSAVYLCASNFKLNRAPYEQYFGPGTRLTVT.

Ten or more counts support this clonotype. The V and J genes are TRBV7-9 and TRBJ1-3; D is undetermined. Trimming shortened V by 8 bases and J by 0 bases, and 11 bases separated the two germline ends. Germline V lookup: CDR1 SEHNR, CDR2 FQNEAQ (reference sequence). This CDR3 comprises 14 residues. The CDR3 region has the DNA TGTGCCAGCCCCATGGCGAGCTCTGGAAACACCATATATTTT. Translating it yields CASPMASSGNTIYF. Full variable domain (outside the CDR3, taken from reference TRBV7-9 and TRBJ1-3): DTGVSQNPRHKITKRGQNVTFRCDPISEHNRLYWYRQTLGQGPEFLTYFQNEAQLEKSRLLSDRFSAERPKGSFSTLEIQRTEQGDSAMYLCASPMASSGNTIYFGEGSWLTVV.

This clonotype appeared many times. DNA for the CDR3: TGTGCCAGCAGCTCCGAGGGGATGCAAGAGACCCAGTACTTC. It encodes CASSSEGMQETQYF. This chain connects TRBV7-9 to TRBJ2-5, with D perhaps given as TRBD1 or TRBD2 (5 bases each). The V end was cut by 4 bases, the J end by 2 bases, with 11 bases between. The CDR3 is 14 amino acids. Germline loops: CDR1 SEHNR, CDR2 FQNEAQ (reference sequence).

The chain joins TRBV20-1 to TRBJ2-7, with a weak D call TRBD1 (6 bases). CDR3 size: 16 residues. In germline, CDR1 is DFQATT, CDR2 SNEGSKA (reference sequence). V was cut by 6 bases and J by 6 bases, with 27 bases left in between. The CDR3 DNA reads TGCAGTGCGAGACAGGTTAAGGTTCCGACTCTCGGCGAGCAGTACTTC. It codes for CSARQVKVPTLGEQYF.

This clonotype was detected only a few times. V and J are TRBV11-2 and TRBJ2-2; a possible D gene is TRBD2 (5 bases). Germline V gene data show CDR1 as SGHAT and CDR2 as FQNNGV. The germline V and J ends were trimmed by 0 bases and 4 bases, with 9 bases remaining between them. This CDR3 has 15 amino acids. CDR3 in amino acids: CASSLDPRGTGELFF. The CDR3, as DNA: TGTGCCAGCAGCTTAGATCCTCGGGGCACCGGGGAGCTGTTTTTT.

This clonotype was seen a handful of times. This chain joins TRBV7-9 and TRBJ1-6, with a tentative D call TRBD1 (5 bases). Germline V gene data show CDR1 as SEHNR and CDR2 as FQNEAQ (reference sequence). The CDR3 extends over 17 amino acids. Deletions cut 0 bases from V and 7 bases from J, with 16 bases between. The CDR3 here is CASSLARGPGLNSPLHF. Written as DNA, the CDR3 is TGTGCCAGCAGCTTAGCGCGGGGACCAGGTTTAAATTCACCCCTCCACTTT.

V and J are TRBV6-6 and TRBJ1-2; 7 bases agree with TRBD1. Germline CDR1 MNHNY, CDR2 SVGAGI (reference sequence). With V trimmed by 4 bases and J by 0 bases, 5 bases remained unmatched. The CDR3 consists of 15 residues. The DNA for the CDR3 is TGTGCCAGCAGTTTCCACAGGGGACCTAACTATGGCTACACCTTC. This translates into CASSFHRGPNYGYTF.

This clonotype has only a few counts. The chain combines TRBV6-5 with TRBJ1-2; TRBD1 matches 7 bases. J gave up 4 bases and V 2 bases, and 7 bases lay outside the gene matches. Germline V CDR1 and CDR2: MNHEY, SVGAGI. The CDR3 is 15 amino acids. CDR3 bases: TGTGCCAGCAGTTACACGTCCGGGACAGCCTATGGCTACACCTTC. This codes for CASSYTSGTAYGYTF.

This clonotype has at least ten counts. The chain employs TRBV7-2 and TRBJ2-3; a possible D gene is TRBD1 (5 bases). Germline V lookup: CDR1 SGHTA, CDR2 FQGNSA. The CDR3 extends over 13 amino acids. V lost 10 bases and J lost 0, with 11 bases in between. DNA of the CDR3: TGTGCCACCCAGGGTTACAGCACAGATACGCAGTATTTT. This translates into CATQGYSTDTQYF.

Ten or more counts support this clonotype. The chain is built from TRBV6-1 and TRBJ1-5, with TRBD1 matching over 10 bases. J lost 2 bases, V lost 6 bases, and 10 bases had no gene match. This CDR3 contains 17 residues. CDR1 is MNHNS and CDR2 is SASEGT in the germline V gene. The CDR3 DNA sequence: TGTGCCAGCAGCTCGGACAGGGGGAGCGAAGGCAATCAGCCCCAGCATTTT. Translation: CASSSDRGSEGNQPQHF.

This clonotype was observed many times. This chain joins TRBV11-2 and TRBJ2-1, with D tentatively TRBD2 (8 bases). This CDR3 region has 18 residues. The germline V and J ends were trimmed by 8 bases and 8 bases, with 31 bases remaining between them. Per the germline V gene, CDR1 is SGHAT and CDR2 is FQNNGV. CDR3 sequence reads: CASFWVGLGTARRDEQFF. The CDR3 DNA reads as TGTGCCAGCTTCTGGGTGGGACTAGGGACAGCCCGAAGGGATGAGCAGTTCTTC.

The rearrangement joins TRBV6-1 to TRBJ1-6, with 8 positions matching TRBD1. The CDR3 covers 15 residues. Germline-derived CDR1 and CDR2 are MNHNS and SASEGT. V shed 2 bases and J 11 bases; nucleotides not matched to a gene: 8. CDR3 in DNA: TGTGCCAGCAGTGAAAGACCGCAGGGGGCGGCACCCCTCCACTTT. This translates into CASSERPQGAAPLHF.

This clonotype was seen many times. The CDR3 nucleotides read TGTGCCAGCAGTTTATGGAAAGTTATGCGGGGGGGCCACGAGCAGTACTTC. This sequence encodes CASSLWKVMRGGHEQYF. The V gene is TRBV28, the J gene TRBJ2-7; 9 bases are a match to TRBD2. CDR3 size: 17 residues. The germline CDR1 and CDR2 sequences are MDHEN and SYDVKM. Trimming at V came to 0 bases and at J to 5 bases, leaving 11 bases not matched to a gene.

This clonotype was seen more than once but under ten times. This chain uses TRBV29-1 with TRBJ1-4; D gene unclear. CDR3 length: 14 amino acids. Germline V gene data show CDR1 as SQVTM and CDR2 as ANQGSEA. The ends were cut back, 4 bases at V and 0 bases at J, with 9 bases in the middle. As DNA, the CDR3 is TGCAGCGTTGTAGGGATTACAACTAATGAAAAACTGTTTTTT. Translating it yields CSVVGITTNEKLFF.

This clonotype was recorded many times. The CDR3 loop reads CAISQGQGDEQFF. CDR3 nucleotides: TGTGCCATTAGTCAGGGACAGGGGGATGAGCAGTTCTTC. The chain joins TRBV10-3 to TRBJ2-1; 11 positions match TRBD1. Unmatched junction bases numbered 6, after V lost 9 bases and J lost 8 bases. The CDR3 has 13 amino acids. Per the germline V gene, CDR1 is ENHRY and CDR2 is SYGVKD.

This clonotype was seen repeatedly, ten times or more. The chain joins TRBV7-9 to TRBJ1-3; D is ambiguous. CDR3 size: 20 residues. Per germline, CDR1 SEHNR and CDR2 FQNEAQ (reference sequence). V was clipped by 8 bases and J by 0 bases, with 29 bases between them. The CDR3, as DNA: TGTGCCAGCTCCATCACGCGAGGCGTTTTGGAACGGAACTCTGGAAACACCATATATTTT. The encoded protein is CASSITRGVLERNSGNTIYF.

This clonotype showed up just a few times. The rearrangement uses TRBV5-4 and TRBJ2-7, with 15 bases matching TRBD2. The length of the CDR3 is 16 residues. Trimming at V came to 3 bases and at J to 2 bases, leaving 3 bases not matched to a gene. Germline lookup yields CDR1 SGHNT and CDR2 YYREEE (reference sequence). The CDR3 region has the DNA TGTGCCAGCAGCTGGACTAGCGGGAGGGTCCCCTACGAGCAGTACTTC. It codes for CASSWTSGRVPYEQYF.

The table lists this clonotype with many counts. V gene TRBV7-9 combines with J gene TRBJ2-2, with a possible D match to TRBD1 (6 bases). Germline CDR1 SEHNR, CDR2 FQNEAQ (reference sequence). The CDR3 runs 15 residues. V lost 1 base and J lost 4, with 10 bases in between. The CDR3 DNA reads TGTGCCAGCAGCTTAGGACAGGTCCGCACCGGGGAGCTGTTTTTT. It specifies CASSLGQVRTGELFF.

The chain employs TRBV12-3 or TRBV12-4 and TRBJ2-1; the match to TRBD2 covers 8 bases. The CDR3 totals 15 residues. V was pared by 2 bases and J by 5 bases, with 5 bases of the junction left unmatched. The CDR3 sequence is CASSLRGSGDNEQFF. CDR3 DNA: TGTGCCAGCAGTTTAAGGGGTAGCGGGGACAATGAGCAGTTCTTC.

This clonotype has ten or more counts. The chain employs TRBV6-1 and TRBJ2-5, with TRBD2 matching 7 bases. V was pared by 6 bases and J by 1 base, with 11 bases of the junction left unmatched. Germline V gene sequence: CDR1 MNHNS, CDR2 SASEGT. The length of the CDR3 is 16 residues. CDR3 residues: CASSPRAGDAQETQYF. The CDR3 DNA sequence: TGTGCCAGCAGCCCAAGGGCGGGAGATGCCCAAGAGACCCAGTACTTC.

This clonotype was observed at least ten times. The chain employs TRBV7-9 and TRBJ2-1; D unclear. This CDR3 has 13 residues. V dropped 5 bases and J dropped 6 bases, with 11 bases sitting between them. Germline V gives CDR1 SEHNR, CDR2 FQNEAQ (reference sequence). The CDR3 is CASSAPASNEQFF. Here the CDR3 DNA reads TGTGCCAGCAGCGCCCCCGCAAGCAATGAGCAGTTCTTC.

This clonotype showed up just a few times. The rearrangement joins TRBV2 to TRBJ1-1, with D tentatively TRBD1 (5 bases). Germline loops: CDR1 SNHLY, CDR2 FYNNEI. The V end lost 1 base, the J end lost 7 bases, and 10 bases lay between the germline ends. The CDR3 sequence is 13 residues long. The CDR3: CASSEVQVFEAFF. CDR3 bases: TGTGCCAGCAGTGAAGTACAGGTATTTGAAGCTTTCTTT.

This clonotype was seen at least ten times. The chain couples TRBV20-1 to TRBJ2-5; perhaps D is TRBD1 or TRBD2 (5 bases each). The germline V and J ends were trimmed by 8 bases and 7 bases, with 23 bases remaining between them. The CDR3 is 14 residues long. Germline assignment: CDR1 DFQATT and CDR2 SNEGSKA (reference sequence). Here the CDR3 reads CSSPYSGTEGTQYF. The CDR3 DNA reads TGCAGTTCTCCTTACTCCGGGACCGAAGGGACCCAGTACTTC.

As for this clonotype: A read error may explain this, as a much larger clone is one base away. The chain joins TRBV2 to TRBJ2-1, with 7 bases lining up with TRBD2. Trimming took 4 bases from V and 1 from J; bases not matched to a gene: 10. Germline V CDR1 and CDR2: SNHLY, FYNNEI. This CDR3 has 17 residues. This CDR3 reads CASSGLLAVDSYNEQFF. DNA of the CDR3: TGTGCCAGCAGTGGCCTCCTAGCGGTTGATTCCTACAATGAGCAGTTCTTC.

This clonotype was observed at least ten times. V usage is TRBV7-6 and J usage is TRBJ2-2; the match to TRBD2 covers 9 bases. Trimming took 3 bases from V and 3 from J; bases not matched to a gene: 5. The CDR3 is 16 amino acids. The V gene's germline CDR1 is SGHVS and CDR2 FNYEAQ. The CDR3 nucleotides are TGTGCCAGCAGCTTGACTAGCGGAGAGGACACCGGGGAGCTGTTTTTT. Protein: CASSLTSGEDTGELFF.

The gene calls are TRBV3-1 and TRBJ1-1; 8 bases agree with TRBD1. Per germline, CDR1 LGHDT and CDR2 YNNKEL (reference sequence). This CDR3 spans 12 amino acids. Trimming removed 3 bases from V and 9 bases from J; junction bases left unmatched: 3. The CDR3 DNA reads TGTGCCAGCAGCCATCGACAGGGGAAAGCTTTCTTT. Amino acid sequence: CASSHRQGKAFF.

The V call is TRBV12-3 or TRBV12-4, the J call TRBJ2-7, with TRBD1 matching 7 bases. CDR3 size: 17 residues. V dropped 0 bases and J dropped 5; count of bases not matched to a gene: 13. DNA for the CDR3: TGTGCCAGCAGTTTAGCGGTGGCCCCAGGGGGTAGGGACGAGCAGTACTTC. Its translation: CASSLAVAPGGRDEQYF.

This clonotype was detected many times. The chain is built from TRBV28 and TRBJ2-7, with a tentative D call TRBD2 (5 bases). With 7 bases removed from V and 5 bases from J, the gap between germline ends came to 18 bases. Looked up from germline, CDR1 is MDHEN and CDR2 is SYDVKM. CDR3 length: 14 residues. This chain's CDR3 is CASIELGEGNEQYF. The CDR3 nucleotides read TGTGCCAGCATCGAGCTGGGAGAGGGCAACGAGCAGTACTTC.

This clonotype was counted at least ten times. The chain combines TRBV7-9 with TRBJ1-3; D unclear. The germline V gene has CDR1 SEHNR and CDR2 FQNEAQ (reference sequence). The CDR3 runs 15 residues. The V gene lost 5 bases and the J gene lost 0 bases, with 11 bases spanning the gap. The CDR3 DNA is TGTGCCAGCAGCCAGCAGCTCCGCTCTGGAAACACCATATATTTT. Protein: CASSQQLRSGNTIYF.

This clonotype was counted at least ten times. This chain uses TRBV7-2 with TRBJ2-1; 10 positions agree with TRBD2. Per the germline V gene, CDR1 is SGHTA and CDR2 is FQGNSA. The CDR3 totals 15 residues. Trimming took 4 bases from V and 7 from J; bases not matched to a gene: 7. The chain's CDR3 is CASSYPSGSGNEQFF. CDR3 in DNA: TGTGCCAGCAGCTACCCTAGCGGGAGTGGAAATGAGCAGTTCTTC. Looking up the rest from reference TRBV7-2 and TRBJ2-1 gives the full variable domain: GAGVSQSPSNKVTEKGKDVELRCDPISGHTALYWYRQSLGQGLEFLIYFQGNSAPDKSGLPSDRFSAERTGGSVSTLTIQRTQQEDSAVYLCASSYPSGSGNEQFFGPGTRLTVL.